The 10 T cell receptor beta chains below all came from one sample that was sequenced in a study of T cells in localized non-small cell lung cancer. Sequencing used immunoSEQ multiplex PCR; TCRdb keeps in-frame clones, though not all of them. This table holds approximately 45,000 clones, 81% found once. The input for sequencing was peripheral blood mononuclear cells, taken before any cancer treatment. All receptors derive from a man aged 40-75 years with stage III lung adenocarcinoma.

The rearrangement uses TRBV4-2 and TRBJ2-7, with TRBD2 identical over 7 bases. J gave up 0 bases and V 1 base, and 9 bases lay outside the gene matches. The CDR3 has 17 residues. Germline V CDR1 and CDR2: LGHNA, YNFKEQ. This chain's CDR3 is CASSQVANGGSSYEQYF. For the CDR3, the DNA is TGTGCCAGCAGCCAAGTAGCGAACGGGGGGAGCTCCTACGAGCAGTACTTC.

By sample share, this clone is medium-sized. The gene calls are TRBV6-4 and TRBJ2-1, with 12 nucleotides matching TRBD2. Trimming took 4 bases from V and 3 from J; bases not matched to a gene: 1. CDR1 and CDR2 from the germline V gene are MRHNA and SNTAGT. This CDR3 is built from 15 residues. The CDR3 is CASSATSGGYNEQFF. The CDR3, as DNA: TGTGCCAGCAGTGCGACTAGCGGGGGCTACAATGAGCAGTTCTTC.

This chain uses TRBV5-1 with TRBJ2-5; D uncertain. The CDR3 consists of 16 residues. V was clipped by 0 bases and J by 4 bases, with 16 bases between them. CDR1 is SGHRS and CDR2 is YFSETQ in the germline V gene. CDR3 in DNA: TGCGCCAGCAGCTTGGGTGGGCAATCCTTGGGAGAGACCCAGTACTTC. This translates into CASSLGGQSLGETQYF.

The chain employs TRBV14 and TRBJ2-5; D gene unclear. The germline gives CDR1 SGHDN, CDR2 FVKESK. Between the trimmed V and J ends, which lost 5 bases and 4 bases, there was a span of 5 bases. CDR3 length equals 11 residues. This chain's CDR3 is CASSLGETQYF. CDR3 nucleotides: TGTGCCAGCAGCTTAGGAGAGACCCAGTACTTC.

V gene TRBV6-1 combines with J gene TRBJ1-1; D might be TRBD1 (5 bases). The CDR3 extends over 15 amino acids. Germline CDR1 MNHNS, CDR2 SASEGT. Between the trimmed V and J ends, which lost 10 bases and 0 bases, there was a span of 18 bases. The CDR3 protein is CATQWGNGMNTEAFF. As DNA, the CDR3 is TGTGCCACCCAGTGGGGCAACGGGATGAACACTGAAGCTTTCTTT.

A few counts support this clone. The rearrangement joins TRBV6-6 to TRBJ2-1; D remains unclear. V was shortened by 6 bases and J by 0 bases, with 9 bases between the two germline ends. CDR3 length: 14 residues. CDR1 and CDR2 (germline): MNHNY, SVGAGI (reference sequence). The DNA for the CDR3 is TGTGCCAGCAGAGAAAAGAACTCCTACAATGAGCAGTTCTTC. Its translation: CASREKNSYNEQFF.

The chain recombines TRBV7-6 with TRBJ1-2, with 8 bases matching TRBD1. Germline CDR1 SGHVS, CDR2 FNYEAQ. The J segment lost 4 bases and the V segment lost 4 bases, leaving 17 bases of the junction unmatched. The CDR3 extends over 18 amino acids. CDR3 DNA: TGTGCCAGCAGCTCAGTATCCGGGACAGGAAACCCACGCTATGGCTACACCTTC. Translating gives CASSSVSGTGNPRYGYTF. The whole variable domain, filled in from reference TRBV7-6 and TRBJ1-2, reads GAGVSQSPRYKVTKRGQDVALRCDPISGHVSLYWYRQALGQGPEFLTYFNYEAQQDKSGLPNDRFSAERPEGSISTLTIQRTEQRDSAMYRCASSSVSGTGNPRYGYTFGSGTRLTVV.

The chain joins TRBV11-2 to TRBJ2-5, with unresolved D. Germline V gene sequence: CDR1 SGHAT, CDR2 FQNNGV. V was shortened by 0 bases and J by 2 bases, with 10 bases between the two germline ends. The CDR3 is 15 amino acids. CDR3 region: CASSLDFAAQETQYF. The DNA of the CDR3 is TGTGCCAGCAGCTTAGATTTTGCAGCTCAAGAGACCCAGTACTTC.

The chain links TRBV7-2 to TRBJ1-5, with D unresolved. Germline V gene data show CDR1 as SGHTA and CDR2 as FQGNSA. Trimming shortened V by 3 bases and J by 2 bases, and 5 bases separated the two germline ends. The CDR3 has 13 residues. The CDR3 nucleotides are TGTGCCAGCAGCTTCCAGGGCAATCAGCCCCAGCATTTT. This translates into CASSFQGNQPQHF.

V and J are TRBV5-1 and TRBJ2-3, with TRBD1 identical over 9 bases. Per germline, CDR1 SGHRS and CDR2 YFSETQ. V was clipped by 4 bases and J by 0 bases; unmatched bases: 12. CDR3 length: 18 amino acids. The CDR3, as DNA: TGCGCCAGCAGCGGAACAGGGGGCCTAGTGCCTAGCACAGATACGCAGTATTTT. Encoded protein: CASSGTGGLVPSTDTQYF.